This T cell receptor (beta chain) originates from a study of cytomegalovirus exposure and HLA in healthy donors. For the study at large: A prior study identified roughly 110 million unique TCR beta sequences from roughly 170 million T cells. Findings of the study overall: Most TCR sequences showed up rarely, but some public TCRs showed up in many donors.

The CDR3 is made up of 12 amino acids. V lost 2 bases to trimming and J lost 4 bases, with 6 bases between them. From germline, CDR1 is SGHRS and CDR2 YFSETQ. Points on this clone: Its target is unknown.

Vbeta (60) and Jbeta (13) primers were used in the PCR. The data were produced by immunoSEQ multiplex PCR, yet TCRdb's version contains in-frame clones alone and is incomplete. The sample totals 150,000 to 200,000 clones. The source material was PBMCs. The sequence came from a man younger than 40 in good health and CMV-seronegative. This chain links TRBV5-1 with TRBJ2-5; no firm D call. CDR3 protein: CASSFSGETQYF. In DNA, the CDR3 is TGCGCCAGCAGCTTCTCGGGAGAGACCCAGTACTTC.